This note documents a single T cell receptor (beta chain) sequence. Its antigen is not identified. V dropped 0 bases and J dropped 7; count of bases not matched to a gene: 6. The CDR3 is 16 residues long. CDR1 SGHTA and CDR2 FQGTGA come from the germline V gene. This entry belongs to a study of cytomegalovirus exposure and HLA in healthy donors. This PCR relied on a set of 60 Vbeta primers and 13 Jbeta primers. The table came from immunoSEQ multiplex PCR; TCRdb's copy has only in-frame clones and leaves some out. The data contain 160,000 or so clones, 60% to 80% of them singletons. Findings and caveats of the study: Cytomegalovirus status was reportedly diagnosed by the classifier with high sensitivity and specificity.

Sequencing used PBMCs. The receptor's source is a woman in her twenties or thirties in good health and CMV-seronegative. The chain has TRBV7-3 and TRBJ2-3; TRBD2 matches at 11 bases. CDR3 DNA: TGTGCCAGCAGCTTAACGCGGCTAGCGGGGGGAAATACGCAGTATTTT. Its translation is CASSLTRLAGGNTQYF.